This TCR beta chain was sequenced during a study of human T cells and chemical hapten exposure. Study summary: Patients were mainly female, each with alopecia areata, totalis or universalis. There were per-sample TCR yield variations, arising mainly from small pooled library volume differences. Notes on the study in general: High-frequency TCRs, those above 1 in 1000, stayed the same after DPC sensitization. Expanded TCRs formed significantly more large CDR3 similarity clusters than controls.

Sample time point: patch test 2, 6 weeks after DPC sensitization. The treatment here: therapeutic diphenylcyclopropenone sensitization with weekly scalp DPC. V lost 0 bases and J lost 11; bases outside the gene matches: 6. The CDR3 runs 13 residues. CDR1 is SGHTA, CDR2 FQGNSA, per germline. TCRdb re-analysed the RACE reads in MiXCR, keeping a single row per CDR3 protein. The sample shows some 82,000 distinct CDR3 sequences, 6.5% to 8.5% of them seen only once. The sample holds many counts of this clonotype. As yet, its antigen is unknown. The chain employs TRBV7-2 and TRBJ1-1; 7 bases are shared with TRBD1. The material sequenced was whole blood, taken in connection with sensitization to the hapten diphenylcyclopropenone (DPC). The sequence was obtained from a woman in her 30s with alopecia areata. Some clones in this sample may be carry-over from other donors' samples. For the CDR3, the DNA is TGTGCCAGCAGCTTAGCAGGGGGCGGTCAGGCTTTCTTT. Its translation is CASSLAGGGQAFF.